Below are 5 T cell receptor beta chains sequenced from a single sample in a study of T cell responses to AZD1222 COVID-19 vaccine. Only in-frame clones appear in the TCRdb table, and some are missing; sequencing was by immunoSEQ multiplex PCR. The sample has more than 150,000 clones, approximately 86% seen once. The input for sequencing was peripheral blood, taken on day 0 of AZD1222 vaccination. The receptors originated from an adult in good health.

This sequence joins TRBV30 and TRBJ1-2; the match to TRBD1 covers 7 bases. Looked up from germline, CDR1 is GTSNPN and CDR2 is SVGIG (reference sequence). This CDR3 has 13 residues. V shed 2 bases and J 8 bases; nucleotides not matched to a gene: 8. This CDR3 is CAWSLNRGTGYTF. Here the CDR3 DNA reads TGTGCCTGGAGTTTAAACAGGGGTACCGGCTACACCTTC.

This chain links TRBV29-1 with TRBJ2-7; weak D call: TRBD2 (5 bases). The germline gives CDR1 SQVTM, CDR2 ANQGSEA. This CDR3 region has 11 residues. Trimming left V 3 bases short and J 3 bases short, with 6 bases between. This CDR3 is CSVDGGYEQYF. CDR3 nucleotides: TGCAGCGTTGACGGAGGCTACGAGCAGTACTTC.

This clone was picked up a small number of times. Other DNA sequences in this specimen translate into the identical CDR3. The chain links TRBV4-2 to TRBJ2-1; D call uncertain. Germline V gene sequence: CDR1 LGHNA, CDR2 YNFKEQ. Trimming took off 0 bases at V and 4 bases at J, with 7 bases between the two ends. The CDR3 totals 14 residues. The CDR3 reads CASSQDLLYNEQFF. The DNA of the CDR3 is TGTGCCAGCAGCCAAGATCTGCTTTACAATGAGCAGTTCTTC.

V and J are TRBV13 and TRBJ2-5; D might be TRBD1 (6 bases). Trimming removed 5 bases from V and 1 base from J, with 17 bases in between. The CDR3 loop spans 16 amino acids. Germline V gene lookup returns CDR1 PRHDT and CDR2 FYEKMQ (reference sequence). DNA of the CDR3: TGTGCCAGCAGCCTGACAGGACAGAGTTTCCAAGAGACCCAGTACTTC. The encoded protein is CASSLTGQSFQETQYF.

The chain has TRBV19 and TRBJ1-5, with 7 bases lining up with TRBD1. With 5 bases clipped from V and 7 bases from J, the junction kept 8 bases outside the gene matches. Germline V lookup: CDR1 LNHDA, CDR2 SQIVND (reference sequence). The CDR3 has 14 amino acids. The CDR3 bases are TGTGCCAGTAGTCTCGACAGGGAGGGACAGCCCCAGCATTTT. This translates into CASSLDREGQPQHF.